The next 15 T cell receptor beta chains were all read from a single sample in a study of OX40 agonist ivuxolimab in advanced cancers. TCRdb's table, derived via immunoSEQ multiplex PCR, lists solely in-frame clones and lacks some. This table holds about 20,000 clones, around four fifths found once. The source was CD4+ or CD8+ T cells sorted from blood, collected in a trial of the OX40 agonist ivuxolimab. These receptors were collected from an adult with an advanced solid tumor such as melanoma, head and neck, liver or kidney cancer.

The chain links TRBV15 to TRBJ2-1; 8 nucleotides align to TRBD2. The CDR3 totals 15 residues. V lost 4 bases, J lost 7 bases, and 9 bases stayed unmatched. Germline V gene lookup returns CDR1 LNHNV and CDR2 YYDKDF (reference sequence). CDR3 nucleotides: TGTGCCACCAGCACCCAAAGCGGGAGAAGGAATGAGCAGTTCTTC. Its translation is CATSTQSGRRNEQFF.

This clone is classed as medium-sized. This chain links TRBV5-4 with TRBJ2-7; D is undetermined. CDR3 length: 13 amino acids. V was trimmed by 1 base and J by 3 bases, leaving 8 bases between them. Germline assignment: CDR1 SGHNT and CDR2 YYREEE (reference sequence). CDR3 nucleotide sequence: TGTGCCAGCAGCTTGTATGGGGACTACGAGCAGTACTTC. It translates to CASSLYGDYEQYF.

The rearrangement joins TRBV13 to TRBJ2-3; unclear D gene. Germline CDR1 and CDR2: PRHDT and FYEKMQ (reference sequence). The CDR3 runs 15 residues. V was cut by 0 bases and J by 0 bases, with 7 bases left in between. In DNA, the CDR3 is TGTGCCAGCAGCTTAGGTGGATCTAGCACAGATACGCAGTATTTT. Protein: CASSLGGSSTDTQYF.

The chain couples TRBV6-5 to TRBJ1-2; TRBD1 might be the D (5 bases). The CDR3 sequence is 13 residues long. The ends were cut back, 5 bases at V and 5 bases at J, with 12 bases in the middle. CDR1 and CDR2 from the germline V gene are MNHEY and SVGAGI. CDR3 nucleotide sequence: TGTGCCAGCAGTCTCGACCAGGGTTATGGCTACACCTTC. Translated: CASSLDQGYGYTF.

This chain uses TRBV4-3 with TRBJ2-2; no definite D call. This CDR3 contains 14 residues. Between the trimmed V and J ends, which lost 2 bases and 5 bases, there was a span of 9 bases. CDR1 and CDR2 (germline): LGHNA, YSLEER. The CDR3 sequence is CASSQITATGELFF. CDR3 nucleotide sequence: TGCGCCAGCAGCCAAATCACAGCAACCGGGGAGCTGTTTTTT.

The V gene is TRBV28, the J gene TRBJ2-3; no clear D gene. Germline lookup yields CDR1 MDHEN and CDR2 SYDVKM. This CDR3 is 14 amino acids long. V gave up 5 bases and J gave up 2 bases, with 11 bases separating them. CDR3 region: CASSPDSTTDTQYF. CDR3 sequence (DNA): TGTGCCAGCAGTCCCGACTCAACCACAGATACGCAGTATTTT.

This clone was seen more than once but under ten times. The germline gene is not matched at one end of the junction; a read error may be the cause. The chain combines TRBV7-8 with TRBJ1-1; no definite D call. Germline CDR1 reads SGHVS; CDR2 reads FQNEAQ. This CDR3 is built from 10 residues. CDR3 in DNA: TGTGCCAGCAGCTTAGACAGACCAGTCTTT. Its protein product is CASSLDRPVF. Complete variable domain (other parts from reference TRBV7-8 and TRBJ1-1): GAGVSQSPRYKVAKRGQDVALRCDPISGHVSLFWYQQALGQGPEFLTYFQNEAQLDKSGLPSDRFFAERPEGSVSTLKIQRTQQEDSAVYLCASSLDRPVFGQGTRLTVV.

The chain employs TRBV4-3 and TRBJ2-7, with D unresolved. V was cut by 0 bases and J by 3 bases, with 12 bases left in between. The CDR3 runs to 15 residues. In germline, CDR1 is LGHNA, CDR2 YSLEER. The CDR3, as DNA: TGCGCCAGCAGCCAAGATCGGAGCAGGAGCTACGAGCAGTACTTC. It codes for CASSQDRSRSYEQYF.

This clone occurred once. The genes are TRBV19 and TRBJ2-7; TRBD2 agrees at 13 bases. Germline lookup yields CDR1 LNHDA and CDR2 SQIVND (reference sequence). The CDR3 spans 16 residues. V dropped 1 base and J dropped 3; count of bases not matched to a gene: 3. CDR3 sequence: CASSIGGLAGIYEQYF. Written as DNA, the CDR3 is TGTGCCAGTAGTATAGGGGGACTAGCGGGAATCTACGAGCAGTACTTC.

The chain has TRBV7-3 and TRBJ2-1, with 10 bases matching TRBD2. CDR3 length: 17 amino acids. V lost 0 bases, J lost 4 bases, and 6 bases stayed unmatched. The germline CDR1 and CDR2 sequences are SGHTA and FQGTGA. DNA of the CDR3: TGTGCCAGCAGCTTAACAGCAGCGGGGGGGCCTTACAATGAGCAGTTCTTC. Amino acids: CASSLTAAGGPYNEQFF. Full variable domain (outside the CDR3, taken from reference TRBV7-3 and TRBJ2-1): GAGVSQTPSNKVTEKGKYVELRCDPISGHTALYWYRQSLGQGPEFLIYFQGTGAADDSGLPNDRFFAVRPEGSVSTLKIQRTERGDSAVYLCASSLTAAGGPYNEQFFGPGTRLTVL.

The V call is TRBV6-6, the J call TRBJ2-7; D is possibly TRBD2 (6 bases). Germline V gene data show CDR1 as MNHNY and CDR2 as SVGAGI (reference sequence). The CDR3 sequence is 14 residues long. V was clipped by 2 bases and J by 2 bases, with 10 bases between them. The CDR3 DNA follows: TGTGCCAGCAGTTACGGGGGGTTACCCTACGAGCAGTACTTC. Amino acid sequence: CASSYGGLPYEQYF.

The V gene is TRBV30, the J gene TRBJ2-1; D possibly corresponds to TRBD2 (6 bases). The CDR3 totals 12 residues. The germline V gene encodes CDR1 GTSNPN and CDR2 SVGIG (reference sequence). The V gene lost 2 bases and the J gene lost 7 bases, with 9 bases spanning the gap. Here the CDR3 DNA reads TGTGCCTGGAGTTTAAGCGGGAATGAGCAGTTCTTC. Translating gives CAWSLSGNEQFF.

Written as DNA, the CDR3 is TGCGCCAGCAGCCCTATACAGGGGGCGCAGCCTGAGCAGTTCTTC. Protein product: CASSPIQGAQPEQFF. V usage is TRBV4-1 and J usage is TRBJ2-1; the match to TRBD1 covers 9 bases. CDR1 and CDR2 (germline): MGHRA, YSYEKL. V was pared by 4 bases and J by 9 bases, with 10 bases of the junction left unmatched. The CDR3 is 15 residues long.

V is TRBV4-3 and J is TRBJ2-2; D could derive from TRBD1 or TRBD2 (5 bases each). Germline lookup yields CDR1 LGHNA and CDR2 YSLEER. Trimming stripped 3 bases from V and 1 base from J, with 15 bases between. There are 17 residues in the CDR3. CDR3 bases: TGCGCCAGCAGCCAGCTTCCGGGACCCATGAACACCGGGGAGCTGTTTTTT. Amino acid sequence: CASSQLPGPMNTGELFF.

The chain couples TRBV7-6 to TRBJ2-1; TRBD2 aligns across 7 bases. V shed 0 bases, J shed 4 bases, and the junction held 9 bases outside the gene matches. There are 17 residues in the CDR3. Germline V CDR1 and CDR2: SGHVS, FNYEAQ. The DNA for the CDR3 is TGTGCCAGCAGCTTAGCGCCGGGGGGACCGGCGTACAATGAGCAGTTCTTC. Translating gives CASSLAPGGPAYNEQFF.